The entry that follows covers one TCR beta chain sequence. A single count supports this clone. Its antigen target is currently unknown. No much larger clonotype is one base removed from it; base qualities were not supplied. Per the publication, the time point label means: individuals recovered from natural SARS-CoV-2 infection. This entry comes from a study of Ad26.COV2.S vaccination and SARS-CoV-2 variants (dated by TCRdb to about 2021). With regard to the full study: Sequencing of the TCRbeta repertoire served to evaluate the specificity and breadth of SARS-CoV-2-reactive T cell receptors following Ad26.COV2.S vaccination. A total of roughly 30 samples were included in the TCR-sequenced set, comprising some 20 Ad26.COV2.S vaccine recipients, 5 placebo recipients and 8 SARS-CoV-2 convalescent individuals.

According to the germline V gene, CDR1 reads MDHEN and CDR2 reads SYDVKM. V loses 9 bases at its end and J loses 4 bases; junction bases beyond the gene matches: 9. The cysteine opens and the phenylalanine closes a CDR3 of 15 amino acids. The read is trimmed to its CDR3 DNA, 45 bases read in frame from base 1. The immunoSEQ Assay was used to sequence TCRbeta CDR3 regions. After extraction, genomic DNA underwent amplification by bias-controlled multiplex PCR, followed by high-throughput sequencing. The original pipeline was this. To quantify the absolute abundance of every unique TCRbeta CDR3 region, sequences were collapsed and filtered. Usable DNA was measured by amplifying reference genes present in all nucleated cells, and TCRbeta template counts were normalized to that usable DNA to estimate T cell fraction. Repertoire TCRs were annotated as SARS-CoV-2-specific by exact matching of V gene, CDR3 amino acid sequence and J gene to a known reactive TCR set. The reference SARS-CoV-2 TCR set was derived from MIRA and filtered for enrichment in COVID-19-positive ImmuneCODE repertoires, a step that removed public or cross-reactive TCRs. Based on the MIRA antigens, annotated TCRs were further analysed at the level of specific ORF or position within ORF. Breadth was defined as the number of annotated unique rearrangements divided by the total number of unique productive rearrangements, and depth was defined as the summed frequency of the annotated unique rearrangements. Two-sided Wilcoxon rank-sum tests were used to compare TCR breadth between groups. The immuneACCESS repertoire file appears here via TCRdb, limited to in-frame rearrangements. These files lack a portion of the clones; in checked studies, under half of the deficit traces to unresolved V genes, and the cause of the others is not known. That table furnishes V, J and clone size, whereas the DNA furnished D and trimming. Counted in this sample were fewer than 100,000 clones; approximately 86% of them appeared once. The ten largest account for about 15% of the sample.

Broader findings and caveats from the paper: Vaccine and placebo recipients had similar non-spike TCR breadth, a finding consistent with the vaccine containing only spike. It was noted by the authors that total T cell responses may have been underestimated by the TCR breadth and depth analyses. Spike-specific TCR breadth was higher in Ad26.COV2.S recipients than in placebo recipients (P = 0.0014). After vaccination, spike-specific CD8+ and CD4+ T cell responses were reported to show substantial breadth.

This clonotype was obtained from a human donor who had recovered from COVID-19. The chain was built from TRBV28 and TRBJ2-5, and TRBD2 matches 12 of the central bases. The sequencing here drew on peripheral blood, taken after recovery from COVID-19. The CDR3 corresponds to CASTRLAGVRETQYF. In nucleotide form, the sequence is TGTGCCAGTACAAGACTAGCGGGAGTGAGAGAGACCCAGTACTTC. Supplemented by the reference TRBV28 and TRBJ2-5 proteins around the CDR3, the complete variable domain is DVKVTQSSRYLVKRTGEKVFLECVQDMDHENMFWYRQDPGLGLRLIYFSYDVKMKEKGDIPEGYSVSREKKERFSLILESASTNQTSMYLCASTRLAGVRETQYFGPGTRLLVL.